Listed below are T cell receptor beta chains from one sample, sequenced in a study of OX40 agonist ivuxolimab in advanced cancers. Only in-frame clones appear in the TCRdb table, and some are missing; sequencing was by immunoSEQ multiplex PCR. The sample consists of 35,000 to 45,000 clones, around 87% of them appearing once. The input for sequencing was CD4+ or CD8+ T cells sorted from blood, taken in a trial of the OX40 agonist ivuxolimab. The receptors were sampled from an adult with an advanced solid tumor such as melanoma, head and neck, liver or kidney cancer. Both conserved end residues are part of each CDR3. The D gene is left open where the match is weak. For some rows the clone size is stated as once, few or many, or as a class when expanded; others skip it.

.,.,TRBJ1-1,TRBV6-1,CASTEQGRNTEAFF,TGTGCCAGCACAGAACAGGGTAGAAACACTGAAGCTTTCTTT
.,once,TRBJ2-7,TRBV5-4,CASSLSRVGEQYF,TGTGCCAGCAGCTTGTCGAGGGTTGGCGAGCAGTACTTC
TRBD1,.,TRBJ2-2,TRBV2,CASSVGQEIGELFF,TGTGCCAGCAGTGTAGGACAGGAGATCGGGGAGCTGTTTTTT
TRBD2,.,TRBJ2-1,TRBV27,CATAGLAGGYNEQFF,TGTGCCACTGCGGGACTAGCGGGAGGGTACAATGAGCAGTTCTTC
.,.,TRBJ2-2,TRBV29-1,CSAGAEAGDTGELFF,TGCAGCGCCGGGGCGGAGGCAGGGGATACCGGGGAGCTGTTTTTT
TRBD1,.,TRBJ2-1,TRBV30,CAWWGDRDRRNEQFF,TGTGCCTGGTGGGGAGACAGGGATAGACGAAATGAGCAGTTCTTC
.,.,TRBJ2-7,TRBV6-5,CASSYSGDSRAYEQYF,TGTGCCAGCAGTTACTCGGGGGACTCTCGGGCCTACGAGCAGTACTTC
.,.,TRBJ2-7,TRBV30,CAWSGGRAYEQYF,TGTGCCTGGAGTGGCGGCAGGGCCTACGAGCAGTACTTC
.,.,TRBJ1-1,TRBV15,CATSRTPTNTEAFF,TGTGCCACCAGCAGGACTCCCACGAACACTGAAGCTTTCTTT
.,.,TRBJ1-3,TRBV11-2,CASSDPGHLSGNTIYF,TGTGCCAGCAGCGACCCGGGACATTTATCTGGAAACACCATATATTTT